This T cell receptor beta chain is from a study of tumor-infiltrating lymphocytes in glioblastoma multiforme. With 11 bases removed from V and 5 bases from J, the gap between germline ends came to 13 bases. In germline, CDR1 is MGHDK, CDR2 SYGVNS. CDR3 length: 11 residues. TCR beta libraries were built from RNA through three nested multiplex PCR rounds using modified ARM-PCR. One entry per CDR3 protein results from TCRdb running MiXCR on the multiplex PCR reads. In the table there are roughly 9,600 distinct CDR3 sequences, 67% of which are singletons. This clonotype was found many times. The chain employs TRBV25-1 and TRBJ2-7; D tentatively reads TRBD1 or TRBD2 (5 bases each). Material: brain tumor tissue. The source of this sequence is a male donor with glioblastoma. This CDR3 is CAAGRAHEQYF. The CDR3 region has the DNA TGTGCCGCGGGCAGGGCTCACGAGCAGTACTTC.